The T cell receptor beta chain described here comes from a study of breast tumors, draining lymph nodes, adjacent tissues. Axillary draining lymph nodes of breast cancer patients supplied the node samples. TCRdb fed the multiplex PCR reads into MiXCR, producing one record per CDR3 protein. The sample yields about 130,000 distinct CDR3 sequences, about 20% seen once. Per the germline V gene, CDR1 is SGHRS and CDR2 is YFSETQ. V lost 4 bases, J lost 7 bases, and 15 bases lay in between. The CDR3 extends over 14 amino acids. The genes are TRBV5-1 and TRBJ2-1, with D maybe TRBD1 (6 bases). Sequencing used axillary lymph node tissue. The sequence came from a female donor with breast cancer. Some clones in this sample may be carry-over from other donors' samples. The CDR3 sequence is CASSPLGQSNEQFF. The CDR3 region has the DNA TGCGCCAGCAGCCCATTAGGACAGTCGAATGAGCAGTTCTTC.